The entry below gives a single TCR beta chain sequence along with its context. The antigen is undetermined. These data are taken from a study of vaccination and CD4 T cells after COVID-19. Study overall: The convalescent population consisted of six males and four females, two of whom were of Hispanic ethnicity.

The CDR3 consists of 16 residues. V was trimmed by 1 base and J by 4 bases, leaving 13 bases between them. Per germline, CDR1 SGHAT and CDR2 FQDESV (reference sequence). Sequenced with the Oncomine TCR Beta short-read assay was DNA taken from cultured CD4+ T cells. Each CDR3 protein gets one entry after TCRdb re-called the PCR reads with MiXCR. The repertoire holds around 14,000 distinct CDR3 sequences, with around 20% as singletons. Treatment in this sample: roughly nine-day PBMC culture with coronavirus spike peptide pools or control peptides (ViraFEST assay). This clonotype was obtained from a human donor with COVID-19. The specimen sequenced was cultured CD4+ T cells from blood. V usage is TRBV11-1 and J usage is TRBJ2-2, with D maybe TRBD1 (5 bases). In DNA, the CDR3 is TGTGCCAGCAGCTTAGAAACGACAGTGAGCACCGGGGAGCTGTTTTTT. This sequence encodes CASSLETTVSTGELFF. Full variable domain (outside the CDR3, taken from reference TRBV11-1 and TRBJ2-2): EAEVAQSPRYKITEKSQAVAFWCDPISGHATLYWYRQILGQGPELLVQFQDESVVDDSQLPKDRFSAERLKGVDSTLKIQPAELGDSAMYLCASSLETTVSTGELFFGEGSRLTVL.